This TCR beta chain originates from a study of blood T cell repertoires in COVID-19. TCRdb keeps only in-frame clones here, not all; method: immunoSEQ multiplex PCR. The table records fewer than 200,000 clones, around four fifths of them present only once. Germline-derived CDR1 and CDR2 are PRHDT and FYEKMQ (reference sequence). The CDR3 extends over 18 amino acids. Unmatched junction bases numbered 14, after V lost 1 base and J lost 4 bases. Across 20 to 25 US areas, participants ranged in age from about 18 to 90 years. Sequenced sample: PBMCs or T cells enriched from blood (not recorded which). This clonotype originated in a woman aged 45-59 years who had recovered from COVID-19. This sequence joins TRBV13 and TRBJ2-5, with 8 bases lining up with TRBD2. The CDR3 nucleotides are TGTGCCAGCAGCTTAGTTCTCGGGGCGGGAGGTCCCGGAGAGACCCAGTACTTC. This translates into CASSLVLGAGGPGETQYF.